This section outlines one T cell receptor beta chain sequence together with its context. Its cognate antigen is unknown. This sample was included in a study of T cell responses to AZD1222 COVID-19 vaccine. Profiled with immunoSEQ multiplex PCR; TCRdb holds only in-frame clones, not every one. The repertoire holds 95,000 to 110,000 clones, with roughly 90% as singletons. Germline V gene sequence: CDR1 SEHNR, CDR2 FQNEAQ (reference sequence). The CDR3 has 15 residues. The J segment lost 6 bases and the V segment lost 5 bases, leaving 9 bases of the junction unmatched. Findings of the study overall: Clonal diversity was possibly underestimated, and white British individuals and females predominated among donors. Targets within unmutated variant regions were reportedly found for nearly half of spike-specific TCRs.

The chain uses TRBV7-9 and TRBJ1-5; 8 bases are shared with TRBD1. Sequencing used peripheral blood, obtained 28 days after the second AZD1222 dose. The clonotype originates from an adult who received the AZD1222 COVID-19 vaccine. The CDR3 sequence: CASSPGQVSGQPQHF. In DNA, the CDR3 is TGTGCCAGCAGCCCGGGACAGGTCTCGGGTCAGCCCCAGCATTTT.